A single sample gave rise to the 11 T cell receptor beta chains below, sequenced in a study of CD8+CD57+ T cells in acquired aplastic anemia. The use of genomic DNA as template underpinned the TCR beta VDJ and CDR3 profiling. Each CDR3 protein is one row after TCRdb ran MiXCR on the reads. Altogether about 190,000 distinct CDR3 sequences are present, around three fifths being singletons, with the ten largest covering around 42%. What was sequenced was sorted CD4+, CD8+, or CD8+CD57+ T cells (not recorded which) from PBMCs. The receptors here all came from a human donor with severe aplastic anemia or a healthy control (not recorded which).

This rearrangement joins TRBV10-1 to TRBJ2-5; the D gene is possibly TRBD1 (6 bases). This CDR3 is built from 12 residues. V was shortened by 7 bases and J by 2 bases, with 8 bases between the two germline ends. Germline lookup yields CDR1 WNHNN and CDR2 SYGVQD (reference sequence). The CDR3 is CASNREQETQYF. As DNA, the CDR3 is TGCGCCAGCAACAGGGAGCAAGAGACCCAGTACTTC.

A note on this clonotype: A much larger clone lies one base from this, so it may be a read error. The chain links TRBV3-1 to TRBJ2-5; D remains ambiguous. V lost 4 bases to trimming and J lost 4 bases, with 10 bases between them. There are 13 residues in the CDR3. In germline, CDR1 is LGHDT, CDR2 YNNKEL (reference sequence). The CDR3 reads CASSPVYGETQYF. The CDR3 region has the DNA TGTGCCAGCAGCCCGGTGTATGGAGAGACCCAGTACTTC.

On this clonotype itself: The junction departs from germline at one end; a sequencing error may be responsible. This chain uses TRBV7-9 with TRBJ2-1, with 10 nucleotides matching TRBD1. Per germline, CDR1 SEHNR and CDR2 FQNEAQ (reference sequence). The CDR3 is 14 amino acids. The chain's CDR3 is CASRGTGAYDEQFF. The CDR3 region has the DNA TGTGCCAGCAGGGGGACAGGGGCCTACGATGAGCAGTTCTTC.

With regard to this clonotype: Since no conserved phenylalanine or tryptophan closes the CDR3, a read error is the likely cause. The DNA is left out, because the CDR3 cannot be placed on it with certainty; the CDR3 is given as TCRdb lists it. The rearrangement joins TRBV10-3 to TRBJ1-1. Germline V gene data show CDR1 as ENHRY and CDR2 as SYGVKD. The CDR3 is 8 amino acids long, termini counted. The CDR3 protein is CASRAVAG.

V gene TRBV5-1 combines with J gene TRBJ2-3, with 8 bases lining up with TRBD2. This CDR3 region has 16 residues. The germline V gene encodes CDR1 SGHRS and CDR2 YFSETQ. After removal of 3 bases from V and 1 base from J, the junction contained 7 bases not matched to a gene. CDR3 bases: TGCGCCAGCAGCTCACCAGCGGGGGTGGGCACAGATACGCAGTATTTT. It is translated as CASSSPAGVGTDTQYF.

This clonotype has ten or more counts. The chain combines TRBV4-3 with TRBJ2-5; D remains ambiguous. Trimming removed 0 bases from V and 1 base from J, with 9 bases in between. CDR1 and CDR2 from the germline V gene are LGHNA and YSLEER. This CDR3 is 15 amino acids long. The CDR3 reads CASSQDMRFQETQYF. The CDR3 DNA is TGCGCCAGCAGCCAAGATATGCGATTCCAAGAGACCCAGTACTTC.

This chain joins TRBV10-3 and TRBJ1-1; D call uncertain. Germline CDR1 and CDR2: ENHRY and SYGVKD. V lost 7 bases and J 1 base, leaving 7 bases between the germline ends. CDR3 length: 12 amino acids. DNA for the CDR3: TGTGCCATCATGAATGGGAACACTGAAGCTTTCTTT. This gives the protein CAIMNGNTEAFF.

This clonotype occurred many times. The chain uses TRBV9 and TRBJ2-3, with TRBD1 matching over 9 bases. With 6 bases clipped from V and 0 bases from J, the junction kept 5 bases outside the gene matches. This CDR3 comprises 15 residues. Looked up from germline, CDR1 is SGDLS and CDR2 is YYNGEE. This chain's CDR3 is CASTEGQGSTDTQYF. CDR3 nucleotide sequence: TGTGCCAGCACCGAAGGACAGGGGAGCACAGATACGCAGTATTTT.

The V and J genes are TRBV18 and TRBJ2-1; the match to TRBD2 covers 9 bases. Trimming took 8 bases from V and 10 from J; bases not matched to a gene: 15. This CDR3 contains 15 residues. Germline V gene sequence: CDR1 KGHSH, CDR2 LQKENI. The CDR3 sequence is CASSTYPGLAQEQFF. CDR3 nucleotide sequence: TGTGCCAGCAGTACCTATCCGGGACTAGCCCAAGAGCAGTTCTTC.

This clonotype has more than one count but fewer than ten. This chain uses TRBV29-1 with TRBJ1-6; unclear D gene. This CDR3 has 12 residues. Germline V CDR1 and CDR2: SQVTM, ANQGSEA. V lost 6 bases to trimming and J lost 10 bases, with 13 bases between them. The CDR3 DNA follows: TGCAGCGTCCGACCGGAGTTCTCACCCCTCCACTTT. As protein: CSVRPEFSPLHF. The whole variable domain, filled in from reference TRBV29-1 and TRBJ1-6, reads SAVISQKPSRDICQRGTSLTIQCQVDSQVTMMFWYRQQPGQSLTLIATANQGSEATYESGFVIDKFPISRPNLTFSTLTVSNMSPEDSSIYLCSVRPEFSPLHFGNGTRLTVT.

The gene calls are TRBV19 and TRBJ2-2, with D perhaps matching TRBD2 (5 bases). The CDR3 runs to 12 residues. Trimming took 8 bases from V and 6 from J, leaving 10 bases between them. In germline, CDR1 is LNHDA, CDR2 SQIVND (reference sequence). CDR3 amino acids: CASQDGAGELFF. The CDR3 nucleotides are TGTGCCAGTCAGGACGGGGCCGGGGAGCTGTTTTTT.